Listed here are 15 T cell receptor beta chains from one sample, sequenced in a study of blood T cell repertoires in COVID-19 (dated by TCRdb to the early 2020s). Libraries were prepared through the immunoSEQ multiplex PCR assay. Not all clones reach the TCRdb copy of this immuneACCESS table, which keeps in-frame sequences only. Checked studies attribute under half of the gap to unresolved V genes and leave the rest unexplained. The sample data list almost 250,000 clones, and 85% of these were observed just once. The ten most abundant clones make up 8.5% to 9.5% of the sample. Specimen: PBMCs or T cells enriched from blood (not recorded which). These TCRs come from a woman in her forties or fifties with acute COVID-19.

The genes are TRBV9 and TRBJ2-5; D unclear. Germline CDR1 is SGDLS and CDR2 is YYNGEE. Trimming stripped 0 bases from V and 3 bases from J, with 9 bases between. The CDR3 length is 14 residues. CDR3 residues: CASSVEMSEETQYF. In DNA form, the CDR3 reads TGTGCCAGCAGCGTAGAGATGTCAGAAGAGACCCAGTACTTC.

The gene calls are TRBV5-6 and TRBJ2-3, with 7 bases matching TRBD2. The V and J ends lost 2 bases and 4 bases, in that order; junction bases with no gene match: 4. From germline, CDR1 is SGHDT and CDR2 YYEEEE. There are 14 residues in the CDR3. CDR3 region: CASSFTSASDTQYF. CDR3 coding DNA: TGTGCCAGCAGCTTTACTAGCGCCTCAGATACGCAGTATTTT. The full variable domain, with the rest looked up from reference TRBV5-6 and TRBJ2-3, is DAGVTQSPTHLIKTRGQQVTLRCSPKSGHDTVSWYQQALGQGPQFIFQYYEEEERQRGNFPDRFSGHQFPNYSSELNVNALLLGDSALYLCASSFTSASDTQYFGPGTRLTVL.

CDR3 in DNA: TGCGCCAGCAGCTTGGCCAGGTCTCAAGGGGGTTCACCCCTCCACTTT. Translated, it gives CASSLARSQGGSPLHF. This chain connects TRBV5-1 to TRBJ1-6; D is perhaps TRBD1 (6 bases). Germline lookup yields CDR1 SGHRS and CDR2 YFSETQ. This CDR3 is built from 16 residues. V was pared by 0 bases and J by 9 bases, with 16 bases between.

The V gene is TRBV4-2, the J gene TRBJ1-2; the D is unclear. The V end lost 1 base, the J end lost 1 base, and 10 bases lay between the germline ends. The length of the CDR3 is 15 residues. Germline V gene data show CDR1 as LGHNA and CDR2 as YNFKEQ. CDR3 amino acids: CASSQAEGDNYGYTF. The CDR3 DNA sequence: TGTGCCAGCAGCCAAGCGGAGGGAGATAACTATGGCTACACCTTC.

V usage is TRBV12-5 and J usage is TRBJ2-7; 13 bases agree with TRBD2. The germline V gene has CDR1 LGHNT and CDR2 FRNRAP. This CDR3 contains 16 residues. V trimming: 0 bases; J trimming: 5 bases; junction bases outside the gene matches: 4. CDR3 sequence: CASGLVLTSGGNEQYF. In DNA form, the CDR3 reads TGTGCTAGTGGTTTGGTACTGACTAGCGGGGGGAACGAGCAGTACTTC.

The chain recombines TRBV11-2 with TRBJ2-4; D ambiguous. Trimming shortened V by 4 bases and J by 8 bases, and 12 bases separated the two germline ends. The germline gives CDR1 SGHAT, CDR2 FQNNGV. CDR3 length equals 13 residues. DNA for the CDR3: TGTGCCAGCAGCTCCCTGCGGAGTCACATTCAGTACTTC. Its protein is CASSSLRSHIQYF.

This chain connects TRBV11-2 to TRBJ1-4, with D tentatively TRBD1 (5 bases). The germline V and J ends were trimmed by 3 bases and 8 bases, with 13 bases remaining between them. The CDR3 loop spans 14 amino acids. Germline assignment: CDR1 SGHAT and CDR2 FQNNGV. CDR3 sequence (DNA): TGTGCCAGCAGCTTGGGGCAGGGCGAGGAAAAACTGTTTTTT. It yields the protein CASSLGQGEEKLFF.

The rearrangement joins TRBV14 to TRBJ2-1, with D possibly matching TRBD2 (6 bases). Trimming took off 3 bases at V and 4 bases at J, with 13 bases between the two ends. Germline V gene data show CDR1 as SGHDN and CDR2 as FVKESK. The CDR3 is made up of 15 amino acids. The CDR3 loop reads CASSHGGVGYNEQFF. In DNA, the CDR3 is TGTGCCAGCAGCCATGGCGGGGTCGGTTACAATGAGCAGTTCTTC.

This chain uses TRBV4-3 with TRBJ1-2; 7 nucleotides agree with TRBD1. CDR3 length equals 15 residues. The J segment lost 2 bases and the V segment lost 4 bases, leaving 7 bases of the junction unmatched. The germline V gene encodes CDR1 LGHNA and CDR2 YSLEER. The CDR3 bases are TGCGCCAGCAGCCCGACCCAAGGGGGCAACTATGGCTACACCTTC. It is translated as CASSPTQGGNYGYTF.

The V and J genes are TRBV13 and TRBJ2-2; TRBD1 is a possible D gene (5 bases). This CDR3 is built from 13 residues. From germline, CDR1 is PRHDT and CDR2 FYEKMQ (reference sequence). The V and J ends lost 7 bases and 13 bases respectively, with 19 bases between them. Written as DNA, the CDR3 is TGTGCCAGCACTCGCACCCAGGGTCATGGGCTGTTTTTT. Translating gives CASTRTQGHGLFF.

The rearrangement joins TRBV5-1 to TRBJ1-2; 7 positions agree with TRBD1. Germline V gene data show CDR1 as SGHRS and CDR2 as YFSETQ. V gave up 4 bases and J gave up 0 bases; unmatched junction bases: 15. This CDR3 has 18 residues. The CDR3 DNA sequence: TGCGCCAGCAGCGACCCCCGGGACAGTGGCCGAACTAACTATGGCTACACCTTC. Protein product: CASSDPRDSGRTNYGYTF.

This sequence joins TRBV18 and TRBJ1-2; D remains ambiguous. The germline gives CDR1 KGHSH, CDR2 LQKENI. V was trimmed by 3 bases and J by 8 bases, leaving 13 bases between them. This CDR3 region has 13 residues. CDR3 amino acids: CASSPVVGGGYTF. In nucleotides, the CDR3 is TGTGCCAGCTCACCTGTGGTGGGAGGCGGCTACACCTTC.

A single count supports this clone. The chain couples TRBV7-2 to TRBJ1-6; unclear D gene. The germline CDR1 and CDR2 sequences are SGHTA and FQGNSA. CDR3 length equals 17 residues. V lost 6 bases and J 0 bases, leaving 15 bases between the germline ends. CDR3 nucleotide sequence: TGTGCCAGCAGTTCGGAGACTAGGAGCTCCTATAATTCACCCCTCCACTTT. Amino acid sequence: CASSSETRSSYNSPLHF.

The chain uses TRBV6-4 and TRBJ1-4; possible D gene TRBD1, 5 bases. The germline gives CDR1 MRHNA, CDR2 SNTAGT. Trimming pared 6 bases from V and 0 bases from J, leaving 11 bases between. CDR3 size: 15 residues. The chain's CDR3 is CASRRDSTTNEKLFF. CDR3 in DNA: TGTGCCAGCAGGCGGGACTCCACAACTAATGAAAAACTGTTTTTT.

The V and J genes are TRBV30 and TRBJ1-5, with D possibly being TRBD1 (6 bases). Germline CDR1 reads GTSNPN; CDR2 reads SVGIG (reference sequence). This CDR3 is 18 amino acids long. With 3 bases removed from V and 0 bases from J, the gap between germline ends came to 21 bases. CDR3: CAWRKLGFGQNSNQPQHF. Written as DNA, the CDR3 is TGTGCCTGGAGGAAGCTGGGCTTCGGACAGAATAGCAATCAGCCCCAGCATTTT. Complete variable domain (other parts from reference TRBV30 and TRBJ1-5): SQTIHQWPATLVQPVGSPLSLECTVEGTSNPNLYWYRQAAGRGLQLLFYSVGIGQISSEVPQNLSASRPQDRQFILSSKKLLLSDSGFYLCAWRKLGFGQNSNQPQHFGDGTRLSIL.